The next 20 T cell receptor beta chains were all read from a single sample in a study of OX40 agonist ivuxolimab in advanced cancers. Clones were read by immunoSEQ multiplex PCR, and TCRdb kept only the in-frame ones, dropping some. The table has around 83,000 clones, 91% seen once. Source: CD4+ or CD8+ T cells sorted from blood, taken in a trial of the OX40 agonist ivuxolimab. These receptors all come from an adult with an advanced solid tumor such as melanoma, head and neck, liver or kidney cancer.

The rearrangement links TRBV4-3 to TRBJ1-4; 10 positions agree with TRBD1. Trimming removed 4 bases from V and 6 bases from J; junction bases left unmatched: 20. The CDR3 is 20 residues long. Germline V gives CDR1 LGHNA, CDR2 YSLEER. The CDR3 DNA reads as TGCGCCAGCAGCCGTTCGCCCGTGGGGGACAGGGGAAAGTACTATGAAAAACTGTTTTTT. It specifies CASSRSPVGDRGKYYEKLFF.

This rearrangement joins TRBV7-2 to TRBJ1-5, with TRBD1 matching over 7 bases. From germline, CDR1 is SGHTA and CDR2 FQGNSA. This CDR3 is built from 14 residues. With V trimmed by 3 bases and J by 7 bases, 6 bases remained unmatched. The chain's CDR3 is CASSFGQVGQPQHF. The DNA for the CDR3 is TGTGCCAGCAGCTTCGGACAGGTGGGCCAGCCCCAGCATTTT.

This rearrangement joins TRBV11-2 to TRBJ2-3, with D possibly being TRBD2 (5 bases). The V end was cut by 7 bases, the J end by 2 bases, with 16 bases between. This CDR3 is 15 amino acids long. CDR1 is SGHAT, CDR2 FQNNGV, per germline. In DNA, the CDR3 is TGTGCCAGCACGCCTCAAGCGGTTACCACAGATACGCAGTATTTT. It is translated as CASTPQAVTTDTQYF.

This CDR3 is CASSPLQTNNEQFF. The CDR3 DNA is TGCGCCAGCAGCCCATTACAGACCAACAATGAGCAGTTCTTC. The rearrangement links TRBV5-1 to TRBJ2-1; the D is unclear. Germline values: CDR1 SGHRS, CDR2 YFSETQ. The CDR3 runs to 14 residues. The V gene lost 4 bases and the J gene lost 5 bases, with 13 bases spanning the gap.

This clone was detected only once. DNA for the CDR3: TGTGCCAGCAGTTCTACAGGTGGGGGGAATGAGCAGTTCTTC. Its protein product is CASSSTGGGNEQFF. This chain links TRBV28 with TRBJ2-1, with a weak D call TRBD2 (6 bases). CDR1 and CDR2 (germline): MDHEN, SYDVKM. The CDR3 spans 14 residues. With 4 bases removed from V and 7 bases from J, the gap between germline ends came to 14 bases.

The V and J genes are TRBV2 and TRBJ2-7; TRBD1 matches 8 bases. The trim removed 6 bases at V and 1 base at J, leaving 8 bases unmatched. The CDR3 extends over 15 amino acids. Germline-derived CDR1 and CDR2 are SNHLY and FYNNEI. CDR3 region: CASSAGTGRSYEQYF. DNA for the CDR3: TGTGCCAGCAGCGCCGGGACAGGAAGGTCCTACGAGCAGTACTTC.

This clone has more than one count but fewer than ten. This chain links TRBV19 with TRBJ1-2; no definite D call. This CDR3 contains 13 residues. The V gene's germline CDR1 is LNHDA and CDR2 SQIVND (reference sequence). Trimming stripped 7 bases from V and 6 bases from J, with 15 bases between. The CDR3 sequence: CASKESFLHGYTF. Here the CDR3 DNA reads TGTGCCAGTAAGGAGTCTTTCCTCCATGGCTACACCTTC. Based on the CDR3 plus reference TRBV19 and TRBJ1-2, the full variable domain is DGGITQSPKYLFRKEGQNVTLSCEQNLNHDAMYWYRQDPGQGLRLIYYSQIVNDFQKGDIAEGYSVSREKKESFPLTVTSAQKNPTAFYLCASKESFLHGYTFGSGTRLTVV.

This chain links TRBV15 with TRBJ1-2, with a weak D call TRBD1 (5 bases). Germline V gene data show CDR1 as LNHNV and CDR2 as YYDKDF (reference sequence). Trimming stripped 5 bases from V and 1 base from J, with 14 bases between. CDR3 length: 15 residues. Written as DNA, the CDR3 is TGTGCCACCAGCGTGACGAAGGGGTTTAACTATGGCTACACCTTC. It translates to CATSVTKGFNYGYTF.

The chain employs TRBV30 and TRBJ1-6; D is unclear. This CDR3 contains 11 residues. V lost 0 bases and J 16 bases, leaving 10 bases between the germline ends. Germline-derived CDR1 and CDR2 are GTSNPN and SVGIG (reference sequence). CDR3 region: CAWSVRVGLHF. Here the CDR3 DNA reads TGTGCCTGGAGTGTACGAGTGGGGCTCCACTTT.

Concerning this clone itself: Other DNA variants within this sample encode the same CDR3. The rearrangement uses TRBV11-2 and TRBJ2-3, with D possibly being TRBD2 (6 bases). The CDR3 totals 14 residues. V lost 9 bases to trimming and J lost 2 bases, with 15 bases between them. Per germline, CDR1 SGHAT and CDR2 FQNNGV. DNA for the CDR3: TGTGCCAGTTCCTCGGGACTTACCACAGATACGCAGTATTTT. Translation gives CASSSGLTTDTQYF.

This clone has only a few counts. The V and J genes are TRBV19 and TRBJ2-7; no firm D call. The CDR3 has 13 amino acids. V shed 3 bases and J shed 3 bases, with 9 bases lying between them. CDR1 and CDR2 from the germline V gene are LNHDA and SQIVND (reference sequence). The CDR3, as DNA: TGTGCCAGTAGTATCCCAGGATTCTACGAGCAGTACTTC. Its translation is CASSIPGFYEQYF.

This clone was found once. The chain employs TRBV27 and TRBJ1-3; D is perhaps TRBD1 (6 bases). CDR1 and CDR2 (germline): MNHEY, SMNVEV (reference sequence). The CDR3 has 15 residues. V was pared by 5 bases and J by 2 bases, with 13 bases between. Here the CDR3 DNA reads TGTGCCAGCAGTCCTACAGGGTGGCCTGGAAACACCATATATTTT. This encodes CASSPTGWPGNTIYF.

The chain carries TRBV19 and TRBJ2-6; weak D call: TRBD2 (5 bases). This CDR3 comprises 15 residues. From germline, CDR1 is LNHDA and CDR2 SQIVND (reference sequence). Trimming took off 3 bases at V and 0 bases at J, with 6 bases between the two ends. CDR3 loop: CASSIGDSGANVLTF. For the CDR3, the DNA is TGTGCCAGTAGTATCGGGGACTCTGGGGCCAACGTCCTGACTTTC. Complete variable domain (other parts from reference TRBV19 and TRBJ2-6): DGGITQSPKYLFRKEGQNVTLSCEQNLNHDAMYWYRQDPGQGLRLIYYSQIVNDFQKGDIAEGYSVSREKKESFPLTVTSAQKNPTAFYLCASSIGDSGANVLTFGAGSRLTVL.

A word on this clone: The sample holds other DNA sequences that translate to the same CDR3. V and J are TRBV19 and TRBJ1-1, with D maybe TRBD1 (5 bases). V was clipped by 5 bases and J by 5 bases, with 12 bases between them. This CDR3 has 13 amino acids. Germline CDR1 is LNHDA and CDR2 is SQIVND (reference sequence). Written as DNA, the CDR3 is TGTGCCAGTAGTCCGAGGGGTGGGACTGAAGCTTTCTTT. It encodes CASSPRGGTEAFF.

The rearrangement joins TRBV30 to TRBJ2-1, with D tentatively TRBD1 or TRBD2 (5 bases each). Trimming pared 4 bases from V and 7 bases from J, leaving 17 bases between. This CDR3 contains 14 residues. The germline gives CDR1 GTSNPN, CDR2 SVGIG (reference sequence). The CDR3 region is CAWTGGGSINEQFF. The CDR3 nucleotides read TGTGCCTGGACGGGTGGGGGTTCAATAAATGAGCAGTTCTTC.

The gene calls are TRBV7-9 and TRBJ2-3, with 7 bases identical to TRBD1. The CDR3 has 16 amino acids. CDR1 is SEHNR, CDR2 FQNEAQ, per germline (reference sequence). Germline trimming cut 5 bases from V and 0 bases from J; bases unmatched to any gene: 8. The CDR3, as DNA: TGTGCCAGCAGCCAACGGACAGGACAGAGCACAGATACGCAGTATTTT. This codes for CASSQRTGQSTDTQYF.

This clone occurred once. Here the CDR3 DNA reads TGTGCCAGCAGCACGGGACGAACCCTCGGGGAGCTGTTTTTT. Protein sequence: CASSTGRTLGELFF. This chain connects TRBV2 to TRBJ2-2; D is tentatively TRBD1 or TRBD2 (5 bases each). The V gene's germline CDR1 is SNHLY and CDR2 FYNNEI. Trimming cost V 6 bases and J 7 bases, with 15 bases left between them. The CDR3 has 14 residues.

The J gene is TRBJ2-3, the V gene TRBV6-1; either TRBD1 or TRBD2 may supply D (5 bases each). Trimming took 0 bases from V and 4 from J, leaving 17 bases between them. This CDR3 spans 17 amino acids. The germline V gene has CDR1 MNHNS and CDR2 SASEGT. CDR3 sequence: CASSEAGPGTLSDTQYF. CDR3 DNA sequence: TGTGCCAGCAGTGAAGCCGGGCCGGGGACCCTCTCAGATACGCAGTATTTT.

The chain is built from TRBV19 and TRBJ2-2; the D is unclear. The V and J ends lost 6 bases and 8 bases respectively, with 10 bases between them. Germline V CDR1 and CDR2: LNHDA, SQIVND (reference sequence). CDR3 length: 12 residues. The CDR3: CASSPALGELFF. The CDR3 region has the DNA TGTGCCAGTAGCCCAGCCCTAGGGGAGCTGTTTTTT. Full variable domain (missing parts from reference TRBV19 and TRBJ2-2): DGGITQSPKYLFRKEGQNVTLSCEQNLNHDAMYWYRQDPGQGLRLIYYSQIVNDFQKGDIAEGYSVSREKKESFPLTVTSAQKNPTAFYLCASSPALGELFFGEGSRLTVL.

The V gene is TRBV28, the J gene TRBJ2-3, with D unclear. CDR1 and CDR2 (germline): MDHEN, SYDVKM. The CDR3 extends over 14 amino acids. Deletions cut 1 base from V and 2 bases from J, with 7 bases between. Here the CDR3 DNA reads TGTGCCAGCAGTTTATCACCCTTCACAGATACGCAGTATTTT. This gives the protein CASSLSPFTDTQYF.